Shown below are 24 T cell receptor beta chains from a single sample sequenced in a study of vaccination effects on CD4 cells after COVID-19. Which antigens these TCRs recognize remains unknown. Assay used: immunoSEQ multiplex PCR; TCRdb lists only in-frame clones, some missing. Among nearly 45,000 clones, about 68% were seen once, and the ten largest hold over 25%. With the ViraFEST assay, the study expanded antigen-specific CD4+ T cells using viral peptide pools, then sequenced them. Subsequent to ten to eleven days of culture, CD4+ T cells were isolated. SARS-CoV-2 infection was confirmed by PCR in the person between March and December 2020. Source: CD4+ T cells from PBMCs cultured with a peptide pool, taken before COVID-19 vaccination. The receptors stem from a human donor who had a prior SARS-CoV-2 infection.

The rearrangement uses TRBV7-2 and TRBJ2-5; 8 bases align to TRBD2. CDR3 size: 15 residues. Per germline, CDR1 SGHTA and CDR2 FQGNSA. V was pared by 5 bases and J by 5 bases, with 10 bases of the junction left unmatched. The CDR3 reads CASSARGGPVETQYF. CDR3 in DNA: TGTGCCAGCAGCGCTCGGGGGGGCCCCGTGGAGACCCAGTACTTC.

The chain employs TRBV5-1 and TRBJ1-4; 7 bases fit TRBD1. The V gene's germline CDR1 is SGHRS and CDR2 YFSETQ. V lost 4 bases to trimming and J lost 7 bases; unmatched junction nucleotides: 13. The CDR3 is 16 residues long. The CDR3 spells CASSVRTQGQGEKLFF. The CDR3 DNA is TGCGCCAGCAGCGTCAGAACACAGGGGCAGGGTGAAAAACTGTTTTTT.

The chain combines TRBV29-1 with TRBJ2-7; 10 nucleotides agree with TRBD1. CDR1 and CDR2 from the germline V gene are SQVTM and ANQGSEA. CDR3 length equals 12 residues. J was trimmed by 5 bases and V by 6 bases; bases with no gene match: 4. CDR3: CSVGQGSNEQYF. The CDR3, as DNA: TGCAGCGTGGGACAGGGGAGCAACGAGCAGTACTTC.

This chain joins TRBV11-2 and TRBJ2-2; D gene unclear. Germline lookup yields CDR1 SGHAT and CDR2 FQNNGV. Trimming pared 0 bases from V and 0 bases from J, leaving 14 bases between. The CDR3 sequence is 18 residues long. The CDR3, as DNA: TGTGCCAGCAGCTTAGATTGGCCCCTCTCGGCGAACACCGGGGAGCTGTTTTTT. It encodes CASSLDWPLSANTGELFF.

This sequence joins TRBV9 and TRBJ2-6, with D possibly being TRBD1 (6 bases). V was pared by 3 bases and J by 0 bases, with 10 bases between. The CDR3 has 16 amino acids. Germline V gene sequence: CDR1 SGDLS, CDR2 YYNGEE. The DNA of the CDR3 is TGTGCCAGCAGCGCCCCCAGGGGCTCTGGGGCCAACGTCCTGACTTTC. It translates to CASSAPRGSGANVLTF.

The chain employs TRBV2 and TRBJ2-7; D is unresolved. The ends were cut back, 5 bases at V and 8 bases at J, with 16 bases in the middle. The V gene's germline CDR1 is SNHLY and CDR2 FYNNEI. The CDR3 is made up of 13 amino acids. The CDR3 is CASSRVLLKQQYF. The CDR3 DNA follows: TGTGCCAGCAGTCGGGTCCTCCTGAAGCAGCAGTACTTC.

The chain is built from TRBV18 and TRBJ2-7; D possibly corresponds to TRBD1 (7 bases). V lost 8 bases and J 3 bases, leaving 11 bases between the germline ends. Germline V gives CDR1 KGHSH, CDR2 LQKENI. This CDR3 has 12 residues. CDR3 protein: CASGQGGYEQYF. In nucleotides, the CDR3 is TGTGCCAGCGGTCAGGGGGGCTACGAGCAGTACTTC.

The chain is built from TRBV30 and TRBJ1-2; TRBD1 agrees at 8 bases. CDR3 length equals 13 residues. Trimming took 2 bases from V and 3 from J; bases not matched to a gene: 2. Germline values: CDR1 GTSNPN, CDR2 SVGIG (reference sequence). CDR3 in amino acids: CAWSLDRDYGYTF. Written as DNA, the CDR3 is TGTGCCTGGAGTTTGGACAGGGACTATGGCTACACCTTC.

This sequence joins TRBV11-1 and TRBJ1-6; D is unclear. This CDR3 contains 16 residues. Germline-derived CDR1 and CDR2 are SGHAT and FQDESV (reference sequence). Trimming took 5 bases from V and 0 from J, leaving 11 bases between them. CDR3 coding DNA: TGTGCCAGCAGCCGCAGGATGAGCTCCTATAATTCACCCCTCCACTTT. Protein sequence: CASSRRMSSYNSPLHF.

This rearrangement joins TRBV5-1 to TRBJ2-1; D is undetermined. Looked up from germline, CDR1 is SGHRS and CDR2 is YFSETQ. V was trimmed by 0 bases and J by 9 bases, leaving 19 bases between them. The CDR3 runs to 16 residues. The CDR3 DNA is TGCGCCAGCAGCTTGGAGGGTCACGAGGCAGTCGGTGAGCAGTTCTTC. Translation: CASSLEGHEAVGEQFF.

About this clone itself: Other DNA sequences from this sample encode an identical CDR3 as well. The rearrangement uses TRBV19 and TRBJ1-2, with no clear D. Germline V gives CDR1 LNHDA, CDR2 SQIVND (reference sequence). V lost 2 bases and J 4 bases, leaving 11 bases between the germline ends. CDR3 length: 14 amino acids. The CDR3 DNA is TGTGCCAGTAGTATATCGGCGGGTGGCTATGGCTACACCTTC. Amino acids: CASSISAGGYGYTF.

The rearrangement uses TRBV6-4 and TRBJ2-7, with D perhaps TRBD1 (5 bases). The V end lost 0 bases, the J end lost 2 bases, and 11 bases lay between the germline ends. The CDR3 is 15 residues long. CDR1 is MRHNA, CDR2 SNTAGT, per germline. CDR3 sequence: CASSDSFDSTYEQYF. DNA of the CDR3: TGTGCCAGCAGTGACTCGTTTGACAGTACCTACGAGCAGTACTTC.

The V and J genes are TRBV5-1 and TRBJ2-1; TRBD2 agrees at 9 bases. The CDR3 contains 15 residues. Germline CDR1 and CDR2: SGHRS and YFSETQ. The trim removed 3 bases at V and 7 bases at J, leaving 8 bases unmatched. The DNA for the CDR3 is TGCGCCAGCAGCTATTTGCGGGGGGGCGGAAATGAGCAGTTCTTC. The encoded protein is CASSYLRGGGNEQFF.

This chain joins TRBV7-3 and TRBJ2-1; 14 positions agree with TRBD2. V shed 0 bases, J shed 7 bases, and the junction held 5 bases outside the gene matches. Germline CDR1 reads SGHTA; CDR2 reads FQGTGA. This CDR3 region has 17 residues. The CDR3 DNA is TGTGCCAGCAGCTTAACCCCGGGACTAGCGGGGGTAAATGAGCAGTTCTTC. Amino acid sequence: CASSLTPGLAGVNEQFF.

V gene TRBV9 combines with J gene TRBJ2-3; TRBD2 matches 10 bases. CDR1 is SGDLS and CDR2 is YYNGEE in the germline V gene. Trimming at V came to 1 base and at J to 6 bases, leaving 5 bases not matched to a gene. CDR3 length: 15 amino acids. In DNA, the CDR3 is TGTGCCAGCAGCGTACGTTCTAGCGGGAGCGATACGCAGTATTTT. Residues: CASSVRSSGSDTQYF.

In its sample, this clone was seen a few times. The chain couples TRBV2 to TRBJ1-6; D is uncertain. V lost 3 bases and J lost 6, with 12 bases in between. The CDR3 extends over 15 amino acids. Germline V gene lookup returns CDR1 SNHLY and CDR2 FYNNEI. The CDR3 DNA reads TGTGCCAGCAGTGAGTCGCGGGTATCTAATTCACCCCTCCACTTT. This codes for CASSESRVSNSPLHF. Using reference TRBV2 and TRBJ1-6 for the parts outside the CDR3, the full variable domain is EPEVTQTPSHQVTQMGQEVILRCVPISNHLYFYWYRQILGQKVEFLVSFYNNEISEKSEIFDDQFSVERPDGSNFTLKIRSTKLEDSAMYFCASSESRVSNSPLHFGNGTRLTVT.

This chain connects TRBV6-6 to TRBJ1-5; possibly TRBD1 for D (5 bases). There are 14 residues in the CDR3. The V gene's germline CDR1 is MNHNY and CDR2 SVGAGI (reference sequence). Trimming took off 3 bases at V and 2 bases at J, with 8 bases between the two ends. CDR3: CASSYPGRNQPQHF. DNA of the CDR3: TGTGCCAGCAGTTATCCAGGGCGCAATCAGCCCCAGCATTTT.

CDR3 coding DNA: TGTGCCAGCAGCAAGAGGACAGGGCACGAGCAGTACTTC. This encodes CASSKRTGHEQYF. This chain joins TRBV21-1 and TRBJ2-7; TRBD1, the D gene given by the table, was not confirmed from the DNA. TRBV21-1 is listed as a pseudogene. This CDR3 has 13 residues.

The chain couples TRBV3-1 (or the pseudogene TRBV3-2) to TRBJ2-1, with D possibly being TRBD2 (6 bases). Germline CDR1 is LGHDT and CDR2 is YNNKEL (reference sequence). Between the trimmed V and J ends, which lost 0 bases and 7 bases, there was a span of 13 bases. CDR3 length: 15 amino acids. The CDR3 region is CASSQEASVVNEQFF. CDR3 coding DNA: TGTGCCAGCAGCCAAGAGGCTAGCGTCGTGAATGAGCAGTTCTTC.

CDR3: CASSYSPGAPGYTF. The DNA for the CDR3 is TGTGCCAGCAGTTATAGCCCAGGGGCGCCGGGCTACACCTTC. J is TRBJ1-2 and V is TRBV6-5; D perhaps matches TRBD1 (6 bases). The germline CDR1 and CDR2 sequences are MNHEY and SVGAGI. Deletions cut 3 bases from V and 8 bases from J, with 16 bases between. The CDR3 is made up of 14 amino acids.

This clone was seen a few times. This sequence joins TRBV6-1 and TRBJ1-2; D gene ambiguous. With 2 bases removed from V and 8 bases from J, the gap between germline ends came to 15 bases. The germline V gene has CDR1 MNHNS and CDR2 SASEGT. The CDR3 runs to 14 residues. For the CDR3, the DNA is TGTGCCAGCAGTGAAACCTCCTCACCCGGGGGCTACACCTTC. As protein: CASSETSSPGGYTF.

The chain uses TRBV9 and TRBJ1-1; 7 bases line up with TRBD1. This CDR3 spans 15 amino acids. The germline V gene has CDR1 SGDLS and CDR2 YYNGEE. J lost 5 bases, V lost 3 bases, and 10 bases had no gene match. The CDR3 DNA sequence: TGTGCCAGCAGCGGAAAAACAGGGGACGGGACTGAAGCTTTCTTT. This codes for CASSGKTGDGTEAFF.

The chain employs TRBV11-3 and TRBJ2-3; 10 bases are a match to TRBD2. CDR1 and CDR2 (germline): SGHNT, YENEEA. The CDR3 contains 18 residues. Trimming cost V 5 bases and J 2 bases; bases outside gene matches: 13. CDR3 loop: CASSLRTAGGLVTDTQYF. CDR3 DNA: TGTGCCAGCAGCCTCAGGACAGCGGGAGGGCTTGTCACAGATACGCAGTATTTT. The whole variable domain, filled in from reference TRBV11-3 and TRBJ2-3, reads EAGVVQSPRYKIIEKKQPVAFWCNPISGHNTLYWYLQNLGQGPELLIRYENEEAVDDSQLPKDRFSAERLKGVDSTLKIQPAELGDSAVYLCASSLRTAGGLVTDTQYFGPGTRLTVL.

The CDR3 DNA follows: TGTGCCAGCAGCTGGGGGGGGGTGACTACCAATACCCAGTACTTC. This gives the protein CASSWGGVTTNTQYF. V is TRBV5-4 and J is TRBJ2-5; 7 bases map to TRBD2. J gave up 8 bases and V 3 bases, and 13 bases lay outside the gene matches. CDR3 size: 15 residues. Germline V lookup: CDR1 SGHNT, CDR2 YYREEE (reference sequence). Full variable domain (remainder filled in from reference TRBV5-4 and TRBJ2-5): ETGVTQSPTHLIKTRGQQVTLRCSSQSGHNTVSWYQQALGQGPQFIFQYYREEENGRGNFPPRFSGLQFPNYSSELNVNALELDDSALYLCASSWGGVTTNTQYFGPGTRLLVL.